The entry that follows covers one T cell receptor beta chain sequence. What it binds is not known. The record originates from a study of long-term antiretroviral therapy in people with HIV. Germline CDR1 reads GTSNPN; CDR2 reads SVGIG (reference sequence). The CDR3 is 13 residues long. With 3 bases removed from V and 4 bases from J, the gap between germline ends came to 10 bases. Study-wide findings and caveats: Clones expanded before ART dominated the repertoire at all time points.

Assay version v3.0 of immunoSEQ was used, and it was run at survey level. Method: immunoSEQ multiplex PCR; TCRdb's copy keeps in-frame clones and lacks some. The sample consists of about 25,000 clones, approximately 90% of them appearing once. Per donor, a minimum of one pre-ART and a minimum of two post-ART PBMC samples were available. This TCR came from a woman younger than 45 with HIV. The chain has TRBV30 and TRBJ1-5; D might be TRBD1 (6 bases). This specimen was unsorted PBMCs, taken 1.9 years after starting antiretroviral therapy. CDR3 nucleotide sequence: TGTGCCTGGAGCAGAACAGGGAATCAGCCCCAGCATTTT. Its protein product is CAWSRTGNQPQHF.